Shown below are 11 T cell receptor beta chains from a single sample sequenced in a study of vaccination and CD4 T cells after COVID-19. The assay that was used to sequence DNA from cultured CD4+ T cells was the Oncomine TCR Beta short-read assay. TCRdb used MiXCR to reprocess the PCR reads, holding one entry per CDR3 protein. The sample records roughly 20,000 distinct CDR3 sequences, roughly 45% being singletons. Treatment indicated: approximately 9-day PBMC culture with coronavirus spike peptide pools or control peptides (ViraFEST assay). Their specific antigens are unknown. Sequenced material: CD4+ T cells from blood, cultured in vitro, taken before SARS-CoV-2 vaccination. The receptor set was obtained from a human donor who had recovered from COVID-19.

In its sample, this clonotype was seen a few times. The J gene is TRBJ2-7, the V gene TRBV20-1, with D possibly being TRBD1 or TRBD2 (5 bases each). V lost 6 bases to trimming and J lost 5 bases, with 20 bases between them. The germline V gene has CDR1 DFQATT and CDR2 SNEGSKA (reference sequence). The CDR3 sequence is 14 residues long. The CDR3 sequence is CSAGTGTESNEQYF. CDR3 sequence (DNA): TGCAGTGCGGGGACCGGGACCGAGTCAAACGAGCAGTACTTC.

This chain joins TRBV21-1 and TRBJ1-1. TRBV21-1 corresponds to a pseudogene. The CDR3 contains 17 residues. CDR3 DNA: TGTGCCAGCAGCAAAGAGGGAGGGGGGGGTAGAACGGCTGAAGCTTTCTTT. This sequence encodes CASSKEGGGGRTAEAFF.

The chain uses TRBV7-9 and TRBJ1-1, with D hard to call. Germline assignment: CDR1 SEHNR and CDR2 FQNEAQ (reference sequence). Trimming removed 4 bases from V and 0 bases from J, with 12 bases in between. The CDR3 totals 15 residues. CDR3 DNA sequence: TGTGCCAGCAGCTCGCGGCTTGGGGTGAACACTGAAGCTTTCTTT. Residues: CASSSRLGVNTEAFF. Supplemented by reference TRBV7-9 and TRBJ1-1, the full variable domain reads DTGVSQNPRHKITKRGQNVTFRCDPISEHNRLYWYRQTLGQGPEFLTYFQNEAQLEKSRLLSDRFSAERPKGSFSTLEIQRTEQGDSAMYLCASSSRLGVNTEAFFGQGTRLTVV.

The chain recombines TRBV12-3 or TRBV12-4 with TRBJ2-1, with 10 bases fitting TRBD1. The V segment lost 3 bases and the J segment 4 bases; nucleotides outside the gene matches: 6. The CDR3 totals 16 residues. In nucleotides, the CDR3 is TGTGCCAGCAGTTTGCCCCGACAGGGGGCTTACAATGAGCAGTTCTTC. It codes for CASSLPRQGAYNEQFF.

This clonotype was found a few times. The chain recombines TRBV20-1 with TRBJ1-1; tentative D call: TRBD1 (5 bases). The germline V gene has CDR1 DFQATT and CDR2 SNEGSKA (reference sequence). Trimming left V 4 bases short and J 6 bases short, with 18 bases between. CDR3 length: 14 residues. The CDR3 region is CSAKVLGRLPEAFF. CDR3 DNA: TGCAGTGCTAAGGTTTTGGGACGACTTCCTGAAGCTTTCTTT.

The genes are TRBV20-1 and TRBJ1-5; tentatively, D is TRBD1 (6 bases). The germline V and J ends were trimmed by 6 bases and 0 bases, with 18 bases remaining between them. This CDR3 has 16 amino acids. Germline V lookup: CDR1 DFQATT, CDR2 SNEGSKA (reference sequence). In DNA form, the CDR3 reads TGCAGTGCGTACCGCCAGGGGCAATATAGCAATCAGCCCCAGCATTTT. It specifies CSAYRQGQYSNQPQHF.

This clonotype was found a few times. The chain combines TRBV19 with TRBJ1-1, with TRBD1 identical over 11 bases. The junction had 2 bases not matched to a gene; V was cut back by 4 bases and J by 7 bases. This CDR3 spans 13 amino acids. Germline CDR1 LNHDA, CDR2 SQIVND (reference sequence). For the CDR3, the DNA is TGTGCCAGTAGTAGGACAGGGGGCGGTGAAGCTTTCTTT. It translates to CASSRTGGGEAFF. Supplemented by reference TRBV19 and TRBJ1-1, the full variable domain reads DGGITQSPKYLFRKEGQNVTLSCEQNLNHDAMYWYRQDPGQGLRLIYYSQIVNDFQKGDIAEGYSVSREKKESFPLTVTSAQKNPTAFYLCASSRTGGGEAFFGQGTRLTVV.

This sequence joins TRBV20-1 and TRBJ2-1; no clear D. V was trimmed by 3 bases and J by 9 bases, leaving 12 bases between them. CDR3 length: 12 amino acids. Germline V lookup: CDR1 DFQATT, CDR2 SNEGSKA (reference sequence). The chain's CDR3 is CSARGNSREQFF. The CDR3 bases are TGCAGTGCTAGGGGTAATAGTCGTGAGCAGTTCTTC.

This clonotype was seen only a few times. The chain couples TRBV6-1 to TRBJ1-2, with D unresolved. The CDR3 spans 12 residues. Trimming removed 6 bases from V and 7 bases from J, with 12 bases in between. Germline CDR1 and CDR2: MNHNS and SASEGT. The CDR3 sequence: CASSAGPRGYTF. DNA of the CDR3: TGTGCCAGCAGCGCTGGACCGCGTGGCTACACCTTC.

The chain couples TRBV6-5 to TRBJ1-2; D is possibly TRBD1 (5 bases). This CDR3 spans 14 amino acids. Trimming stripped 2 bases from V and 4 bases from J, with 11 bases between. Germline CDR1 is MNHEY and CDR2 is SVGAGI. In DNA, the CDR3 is TGTGCCAGCAGTTACCGGGAAAGGGGCTATGGCTACACCTTC. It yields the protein CASSYRERGYGYTF.

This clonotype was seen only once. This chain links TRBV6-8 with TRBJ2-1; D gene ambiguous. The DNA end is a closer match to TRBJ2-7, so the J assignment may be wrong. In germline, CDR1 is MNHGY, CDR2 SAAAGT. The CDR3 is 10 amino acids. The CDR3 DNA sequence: TGTGCCAGCAGTTACCTCGAGCAGTACTTC. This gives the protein CASSYLEQYF.